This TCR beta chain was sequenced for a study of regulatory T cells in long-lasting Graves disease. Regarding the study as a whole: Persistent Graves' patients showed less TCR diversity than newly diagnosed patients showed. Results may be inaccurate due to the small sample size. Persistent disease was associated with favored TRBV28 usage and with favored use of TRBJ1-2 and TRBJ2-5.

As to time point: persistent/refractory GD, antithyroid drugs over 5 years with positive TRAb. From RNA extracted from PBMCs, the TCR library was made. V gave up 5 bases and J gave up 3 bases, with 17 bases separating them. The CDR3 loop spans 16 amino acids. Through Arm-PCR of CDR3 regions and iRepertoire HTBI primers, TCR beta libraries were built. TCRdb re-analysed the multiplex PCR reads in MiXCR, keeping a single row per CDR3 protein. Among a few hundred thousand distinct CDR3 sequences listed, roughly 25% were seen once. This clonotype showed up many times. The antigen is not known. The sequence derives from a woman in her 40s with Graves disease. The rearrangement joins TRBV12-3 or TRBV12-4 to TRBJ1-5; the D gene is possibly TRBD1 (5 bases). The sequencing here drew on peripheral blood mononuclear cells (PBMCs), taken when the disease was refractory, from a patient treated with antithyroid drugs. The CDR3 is CASSPTAMGTNQPQHF. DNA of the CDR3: TGTGCCAGCAGTCCGACAGCGATGGGGACCAATCAGCCCCAGCATTTT.